This T cell receptor beta chain came from a study of T cell responses to AZD1222 COVID-19 vaccine. Findings and caveats of the study: At baseline, just six AZD1222 recipients tested seropositive. Vaccine-related CD4 TCRs covered spike, predominating at 160-218 and 743-854. Donors were mostly white British, more females; clonal diversity possibly underestimated. The study reported that nearly half of spike-specific TCRs target unmutated variant regions.

On this clone: What it recognizes is unknown.

Only in-frame clones appear in the TCRdb table, and some are missing; sequencing was by immunoSEQ multiplex PCR. The table shows around 99,000 clones, with about nine tenths occurring only once. Germline lookup yields CDR1 MNHEY and CDR2 SVGEGT. V lost 2 bases to trimming and J lost 8 bases; unmatched junction nucleotides: 5. CDR3 length: 15 amino acids. This specimen consisted of peripheral blood, obtained on day 0 of AZD1222 vaccination. The receptor comes from an adult in good health. The chain uses TRBV6-2 or TRBV6-3 and TRBJ2-1, with 11 bases aligning to TRBD2. CDR3 sequence (DNA): TGTGCCAGCAGTTACCCAGAACTAGCGGGAGATGAGCAGTTCTTC. Amino acids: CASSYPELAGDEQFF.